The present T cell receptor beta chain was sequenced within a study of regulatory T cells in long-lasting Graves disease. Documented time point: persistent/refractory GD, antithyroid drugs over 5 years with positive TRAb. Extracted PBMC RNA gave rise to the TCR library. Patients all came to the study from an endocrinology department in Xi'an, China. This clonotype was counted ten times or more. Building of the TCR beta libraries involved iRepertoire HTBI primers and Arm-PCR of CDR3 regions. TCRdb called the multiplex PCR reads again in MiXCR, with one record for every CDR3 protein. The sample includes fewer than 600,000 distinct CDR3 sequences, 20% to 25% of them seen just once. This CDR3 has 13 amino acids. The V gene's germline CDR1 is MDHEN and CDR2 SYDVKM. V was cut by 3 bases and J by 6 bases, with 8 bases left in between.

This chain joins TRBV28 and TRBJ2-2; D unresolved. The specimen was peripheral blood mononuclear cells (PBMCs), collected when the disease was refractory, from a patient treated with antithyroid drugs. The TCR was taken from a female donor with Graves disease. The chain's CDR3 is CASSFIGSGELFF. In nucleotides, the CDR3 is TGTGCCAGCAGTTTTATCGGGTCCGGGGAGCTGTTTTTT.